This passage covers 27 T cell receptor beta chains from one sample sequenced in a study of T-cell memory formation after mild COVID-19. TCRdb reprocessed the 5' RACE reads with MiXCR, giving one entry per CDR3 protein. The data show over 55,000 distinct CDR3 sequences, with over 7.5% seen just once and 0.9% to 1.5% held by the top ten. The sample consisted of PBMCs or a T cell subset sorted from them (not recorded which). The receptors shown here come from a man aged 18 to 30 who had mild COVID-19 (a few samples of this study predate the infection). Cell type and time point are not known.

This clonotype was counted a few times. V is TRBV6-5 and J is TRBJ1-4, with a possible D match to TRBD1 (5 bases). Germline V gene lookup returns CDR1 MNHEY and CDR2 SVGAGI. The ends were cut back, 7 bases at V and 3 bases at J, with 12 bases in the middle. There are 14 residues in the CDR3. CDR3 loop: CASMRRGPNEKLFF. The CDR3 nucleotides read TGTGCCAGCATGCGGAGGGGACCTAATGAAAAACTGTTTTTT.

The chain employs TRBV5-1 and TRBJ2-3; 7 nucleotides line up with TRBD1. V dropped 0 bases and J dropped 2; count of bases not matched to a gene: 3. The CDR3 sequence is 15 residues long. The germline CDR1 and CDR2 sequences are SGHRS and YFSETQ. CDR3 nucleotides: TGCGCCAGCAGCTTGGCGGGACAGCCCACAGATACGCAGTATTTT. As protein: CASSLAGQPTDTQYF. Complete variable domain (other parts from reference TRBV5-1 and TRBJ2-3): KAGVTQTPRYLIKTRGQQVTLSCSPISGHRSVSWYQQTPGQGLQFLFEYFSETQRNKGNFPGRFSGRQFSNSRSEMNVSTLELGDSALYLCASSLAGQPTDTQYFGPGTRLTVL.

This clonotype was detected a few times. V usage is TRBV12-3 or TRBV12-4 and J usage is TRBJ2-1; either TRBD1 or TRBD2 may fit D (6 bases each). Trimming pared 6 bases from V and 6 bases from J, leaving 15 bases between. The CDR3 contains 14 residues. CDR3 residues: CASSQLRGANEQFF. CDR3 DNA: TGTGCCAGCAGCCAACTGAGGGGGGCCAATGAGCAGTTCTTC.

This clonotype was detected many times. The genes are TRBV7-2 and TRBJ2-1; 7 positions agree with TRBD2. With 5 bases clipped from V and 9 bases from J, the junction kept 4 bases outside the gene matches. Germline loops: CDR1 SGHTA, CDR2 FQGNSA. This CDR3 has 12 amino acids. For the CDR3, the DNA is TGTGCCAGCAGCAAGACGGGGGGTGAGCAGTTCTTC. Protein: CASSKTGGEQFF. The variable domain in full, completed from reference TRBV7-2 and TRBJ2-1, reads GAGVSQSPSNKVTEKGKDVELRCDPISGHTALYWYRQSLGQGLEFLIYFQGNSAPDKSGLPSDRFSAERTGGSVSTLTIQRTQQEDSAVYLCASSKTGGEQFFGPGTRLTVL.

J is TRBJ1-3 and V is TRBV2; D gene uncertain. The CDR3 is made up of 12 amino acids. CDR1 SNHLY and CDR2 FYNNEI come from the germline V gene. V dropped 3 bases and J dropped 1 base, with 1 base sitting between them. As DNA, the CDR3 is TGTGCCAGCAGTGATTCTGGAAACACCATATATTTT. Translated: CASSDSGNTIYF.

The chain has TRBV18 and TRBJ2-2; the D gene is possibly TRBD2 (5 bases). CDR1 is KGHSH and CDR2 is LQKENI in the germline V gene. The CDR3 contains 16 residues. With 5 bases removed from V and 0 bases from J, the gap between germline ends came to 13 bases. The CDR3 sequence: CASSMRVSANTGELFF. The CDR3 DNA follows: TGTGCCAGCTCAATGCGGGTCAGCGCGAACACCGGGGAGCTGTTTTTT.

This clonotype was recorded a few times. V usage is TRBV12-5 and J usage is TRBJ1-1; D might be TRBD1 (6 bases). Germline lookup yields CDR1 LGHNT and CDR2 FRNRAP. CDR3 length: 15 amino acids. V shed 5 bases and J shed 6 bases, with 19 bases lying between them. CDR3 sequence: CASGPGQSLRAEAFF. The DNA of the CDR3 is TGTGCTAGTGGTCCTGGACAGTCCCTTCGGGCTGAAGCTTTCTTT.

V usage is TRBV28 and J usage is TRBJ2-6, with 8 bases aligning to TRBD1. CDR1 is MDHEN and CDR2 is SYDVKM in the germline V gene. The V segment lost 6 bases and the J segment 0 bases; nucleotides outside the gene matches: 7. The CDR3 is made up of 17 amino acids. CDR3 nucleotide sequence: TGTGCCAGCAGGTCCGGACAGGGATTCTCTGGGGCCAACGTCCTGACTTTC. It yields the protein CASRSGQGFSGANVLTF. The whole variable domain, filled in from reference TRBV28 and TRBJ2-6, reads DVKVTQSSRYLVKRTGEKVFLECVQDMDHENMFWYRQDPGLGLRLIYFSYDVKMKEKGDIPEGYSVSREKKERFSLILESASTNQTSMYLCASRSGQGFSGANVLTFGAGSRLTVL.

V usage is TRBV27 and J usage is TRBJ1-6; D call uncertain. The CDR3 covers 13 residues. V lost 3 bases and J 6 bases, leaving 6 bases between the germline ends. CDR1 and CDR2 (germline): MNHEY, SMNVEV (reference sequence). CDR3 in DNA: TGTGCCAGCAGTTTTAGGGTTAATTCACCCCTCCACTTT. Its protein product is CASSFRVNSPLHF.

This clonotype came up many times. The rearrangement joins TRBV4-2 to TRBJ2-1; D might be TRBD1 (5 bases). The CDR3 runs to 15 residues. V was trimmed by 2 bases and J by 4 bases, leaving 12 bases between them. Germline V gene sequence: CDR1 LGHNA, CDR2 YNFKEQ. CDR3 nucleotide sequence: TGTGCCAGCAGCCAATTCCGACAGAGTTACAATGAGCAGTTCTTC. Translated, it gives CASSQFRQSYNEQFF.

This clonotype has just a few counts. The J gene is TRBJ2-5, the V gene TRBV4-1, with TRBD2 matching over 7 bases. The CDR3 is made up of 16 amino acids. After removal of 4 bases from V and 4 bases from J, the junction contained 12 bases not matched to a gene. CDR1 MGHRA and CDR2 YSYEKL come from the germline V gene. CDR3 nucleotides: TGCGCCAGCAGCCCCCGGGTGAGGGAGGGAGCAGAGACCCAGTACTTC. It codes for CASSPRVREGAETQYF.

This chain connects TRBV5-8 to TRBJ1-6; D possibly corresponds to TRBD1 (5 bases). The CDR3 runs 16 residues. Deletions cut 3 bases from V and 5 bases from J, with 15 bases between. Per the germline V gene, CDR1 is SGHTS and CDR2 is YDEGEE. In DNA, the CDR3 is TGTGCCAGCAGCTCGCCCTACGGGACCCATAATTCACCCCTCCACTTT. Translating it yields CASSSPYGTHNSPLHF.

At least ten counts were recorded for this clonotype. V and J are TRBV12-3 or TRBV12-4 and TRBJ2-4; 9 bases agree with TRBD1. J was trimmed by 7 bases and V by 5 bases; bases with no gene match: 6. This CDR3 spans 14 amino acids. CDR3 in DNA: TGTGCCAGCAGTCTGCCACAGGGGGCTAACATTCAGTACTTC. This sequence encodes CASSLPQGANIQYF.

CDR3 sequence (DNA): TGTGCCAGACCCCTGCGGTGGAGGGAGGGCTACACCTTC. It translates to CARPLRWREGYTF. The chain couples TRBV6-6 to TRBJ1-2, with D uncertain. V shed 9 bases and J shed 8 bases, with 19 bases lying between them. Germline CDR1 reads MNHNY; CDR2 reads SVGAGI (reference sequence). This CDR3 comprises 13 residues.

This clonotype was found many times. This sequence joins TRBV5-1 and TRBJ2-2; 7 nucleotides line up with TRBD2. Unmatched junction bases numbered 13, after V lost 4 bases and J lost 7 bases. The CDR3 loop spans 16 amino acids. CDR1 is SGHRS, CDR2 YFSETQ, per germline. DNA of the CDR3: TGCGCCAGCAGCCCCCTTCCTACGGCGGGAGTCGGGGAGCTGTTTTTT. As protein: CASSPLPTAGVGELFF.

The table lists this clonotype with a few counts. One end of the junction does not line up with germline, which may come from a read error. The chain combines TRBV7-2 with TRBJ1-2, with D possibly TRBD1 on 6 matching bases. The CDR3 loop spans 11 amino acids. The V gene's germline CDR1 is SGHTA and CDR2 FQGNSA. The CDR3, as DNA: TGTGCCAGCAGCCCGGGGTGGGGGCCGGCCTTC. This gives the protein CASSPGWGPAF.

This clonotype occurred a few times. Its ends do not fully match the called genes, so a read error is possible. This sequence joins TRBV12-3 or TRBV12-4 and TRBJ2-4; D is ambiguous. This CDR3 region has 8 residues. The CDR3 spells CASSPPDF. The DNA for the CDR3 is TGTGCCAGCAGCCCACCGGACTTC.

This rearrangement joins TRBV12-5 to TRBJ2-7; D is undetermined. V dropped 6 bases and J dropped 1 base, with 13 bases sitting between them. Per germline, CDR1 LGHNT and CDR2 FRNRAP. This CDR3 region has 14 residues. The CDR3 DNA is TGTGCTAGTGGCCCGGGTCACCGGTCCTACGAGCAGTACTTC. Protein product: CASGPGHRSYEQYF.

This clonotype has just a few counts. The chain has TRBV30 and TRBJ2-5; TRBD1 or TRBD2 may be the D gene (5 bases each). CDR3 length: 16 amino acids. CDR1 is GTSNPN and CDR2 is SVGIG in the germline V gene (reference sequence). V lost 1 base to trimming and J lost 5 bases, with 20 bases between them. The CDR3 coding sequence is TGTGCCTGGAGTGCCTCCCAGAGGGGAAATGTGGAGACCCAGTACTTC. It specifies CAWSASQRGNVETQYF.

The CDR3 nucleotides read TGTGCCAGCAGCCCCCGCCGGACAGGGAATGAATGGAGGACTGAAGCTTTCTTT. It encodes CASSPRRTGNEWRTEAFF. The chain employs TRBV7-2 and TRBJ1-1; TRBD1 matches at 8 bases. The length of the CDR3 is 18 residues. The germline CDR1 and CDR2 sequences are SGHTA and FQGNSA. V dropped 5 bases and J dropped 5; count of bases not matched to a gene: 19. The whole variable domain, filled in from reference TRBV7-2 and TRBJ1-1, reads GAGVSQSPSNKVTEKGKDVELRCDPISGHTALYWYRQSLGQGLEFLIYFQGNSAPDKSGLPSDRFSAERTGGSVSTLTIQRTQQEDSAVYLCASSPRRTGNEWRTEAFFGQGTRLTVV.

The rearrangement joins TRBV9 to TRBJ2-3; 11 nucleotides align to TRBD2. V was pared by 4 bases and J by 1 base, with 5 bases of the junction left unmatched. Germline V lookup: CDR1 SGDLS, CDR2 YYNGEE. The CDR3 is 16 amino acids. CDR3 DNA sequence: TGTGCCAGCAGCCTCACTAGCGGGGGTCGCACAGATACGCAGTATTTT. It yields the protein CASSLTSGGRTDTQYF.

This clonotype was seen only a few times. This rearrangement joins TRBV7-9 to TRBJ2-1, with D maybe TRBD2 (6 bases). The CDR3 totals 14 residues. In germline, CDR1 is SEHNR, CDR2 FQNEAQ (reference sequence). Trimming left V 10 bases short and J 4 bases short, with 17 bases between. Here the CDR3 reads CATEGLERYNEQFF. The CDR3 DNA is TGTGCCACTGAGGGACTTGAGAGGTACAATGAGCAGTTCTTC.

J is TRBJ2-7 and V is TRBV6-5, with D perhaps TRBD1 or TRBD2 (5 bases each). This CDR3 is 15 amino acids long. Trimming cost V 6 bases and J 4 bases, with 19 bases left between them. Germline CDR1 and CDR2: MNHEY and SVGAGI. In DNA, the CDR3 is TGTGCCAGCAGCTGTCACCGGGACGGGGAGTACGAGCAGTACGTC. Translated, it gives CASSCHRDGEYEQYV.

The chain combines TRBV6-6 with TRBJ1-1; the D is unclear. Germline V gene data show CDR1 as MNHNY and CDR2 as SVGAGI (reference sequence). V dropped 6 bases and J dropped 1 base, with 9 bases sitting between them. This CDR3 comprises 13 residues. The CDR3 bases are TGTGCCAGCAGCCGCCGAGGGAACACTGAAGCTTTCTTT. Amino acid sequence: CASSRRGNTEAFF.

The chain links TRBV2 to TRBJ1-1; TRBD1 matches at 9 bases. There are 15 residues in the CDR3. Per the germline V gene, CDR1 is SNHLY and CDR2 is FYNNEI. The V and J ends lost 6 bases and 5 bases, in that order; junction bases with no gene match: 10. CDR3 amino acids: CASRRDRVLGTEAFF. CDR3 DNA sequence: TGTGCCAGCAGGCGGGACAGGGTTTTGGGGACTGAAGCTTTCTTT.

This clonotype was detected a few times. This chain joins TRBV7-2 and TRBJ2-1; the match to TRBD2 covers 8 bases. The CDR3 is 18 amino acids. The ends lost 1 base at V and 3 bases at J; junction bases unmatched: 11. Germline-derived CDR1 and CDR2 are SGHTA and FQGNSA. The CDR3 reads CASSLVLLAGAVYNEQFF. The DNA for the CDR3 is TGTGCCAGCAGCTTAGTTCTCCTAGCGGGTGCCGTCTACAATGAGCAGTTCTTC.

This clonotype turned up a few times. The chain recombines TRBV9 with TRBJ2-7; TRBD1 is a possible D gene (5 bases). Trimming removed 0 bases at V and 3 bases at J, with 10 bases between. Germline CDR1 is SGDLS and CDR2 is YYNGEE. CDR3 length: 14 amino acids. This CDR3 is CASSVGPDSYEQYF. The DNA for the CDR3 is TGTGCCAGCAGCGTAGGCCCCGACAGCTACGAGCAGTACTTC.